This T cell receptor beta chain was retrieved from a study of spatial heterogeneity in lung cancer. TCRdb used MiXCR to reprocess the 5' RACE reads, holding one entry per CDR3 protein. The sample carries fewer than 55,000 distinct CDR3 sequences, around 6.7% recorded once. Time point here: blood at routine non-recurrence follow-up after resection. Whole RNA from tumor, nontumor lung or frozen PBMC was sequenced unsorted. V lost 6 bases and J 2 bases, leaving 7 bases between the germline ends. The CDR3 contains 11 residues. Germline CDR1 SQVTM, CDR2 ANQGSEA. The specimen comprised PBMCs, sampled at follow-up. The chain uses TRBV29-1 and TRBJ2-5, with D possibly being TRBD1 or TRBD2 (5 bases each). The clonotype was recovered from a female donor with early-stage non-small cell lung cancer. The CDR3 here is CSVGPQETQYF. The CDR3 DNA is TGCAGCGTGGGACCACAAGAGACCCAGTACTTC.